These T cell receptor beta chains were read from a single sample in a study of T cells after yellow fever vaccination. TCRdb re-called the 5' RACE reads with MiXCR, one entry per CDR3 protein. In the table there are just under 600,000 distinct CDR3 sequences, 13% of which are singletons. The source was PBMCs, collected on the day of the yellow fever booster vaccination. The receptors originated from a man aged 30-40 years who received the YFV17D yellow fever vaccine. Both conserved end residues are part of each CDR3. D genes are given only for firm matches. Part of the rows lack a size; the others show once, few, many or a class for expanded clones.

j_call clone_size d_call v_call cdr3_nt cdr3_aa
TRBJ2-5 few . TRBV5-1 TGCGCCAGCAGCTCCGGGGGACGGAGCGGAGAGACCCAGTACTTC CASSSGGRSGETQYF
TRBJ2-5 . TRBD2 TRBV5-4 TGTGCCAGCAGCCGAAAGACTAGCGGGGGGGCCCAAGAGACCCAGTACTTC CASSRKTSGGAQETQYF
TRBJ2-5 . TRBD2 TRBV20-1 TGCAGTGCTAGAGATGGGAGGGCAGCACAGTACTTC CSARDGRAAQYF
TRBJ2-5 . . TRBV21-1 TGTGCCAGCAGCAACTACCAGGGGGCGAACCAAGAGACCCAGTACTTC CASSNYQGANQETQYF
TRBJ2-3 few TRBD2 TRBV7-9 TGTGCCAGCAGCTCGGGCGGGAGGGTCACAGATACGCAGTATTTT CASSSGGRVTDTQYF
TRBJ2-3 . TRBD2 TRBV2 TGTGCCAGCAGTGCTCGACTAGCCCGCACAGATACGCAGTATTTT CASSARLARTDTQYF
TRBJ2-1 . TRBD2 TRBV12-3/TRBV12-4 TGTGCCAGCAGTTTTAGCCTAGCGGGAGACGAGCAGTTCTTC CASSFSLAGDEQFF
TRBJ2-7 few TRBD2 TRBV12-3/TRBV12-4 TGTGCCAGCATCCCAGGACTAGCGGGAGTTACTTACGAGCAGTACTTC CASIPGLAGVTYEQYF
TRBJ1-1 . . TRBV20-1 TGCAGTGCTCTGCCGCCGACAGGTGGAGTTGAAGCTTTCTTT CSALPPTGGVEAFF
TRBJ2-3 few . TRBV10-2 TGCGCCAGCAGTGAGCAATACACAGATACGCAGTATTTT CASSEQYTDTQYF
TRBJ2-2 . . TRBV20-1 TGCAGTGCTAGTTCGAGGGGGTCGGGGGAGCTGTTTTTT CSASSRGSGELFF
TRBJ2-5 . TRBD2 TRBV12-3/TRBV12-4 TGTGCCAGCAGTCTCCGACTAGCGGCACTTCAAGAGACCCAGTACTTC CASSLRLAALQETQYF
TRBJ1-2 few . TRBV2 TGTGCCAGCAGTGGGGGGACTCCCTGCGCCTTC CASSGGTPCAF
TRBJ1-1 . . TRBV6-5 TGTGCCAGCAGTTCCCGCGATTGGACTGAAGCTTTCTTT CASSSRDWTEAFF
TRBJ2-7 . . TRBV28 TGTGCCAGCAACCTACGACTGGGCTCCTACGAGCAGTACTTC CASNLRLGSYEQYF
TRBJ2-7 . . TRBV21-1 TGTGCCAGCAGCAAGTGCGAGCGGAAGGAGACGTACGAGCAGTACTTC CASSKCERKETYEQYF
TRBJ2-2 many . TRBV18 TGTGCCAGCTCATGGGAACTGGCGAACACCGGGGAGCTGTTTTTT CASSWELANTGELFF
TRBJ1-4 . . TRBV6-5 TGTGCCAGCAGTTACTCGGGGGCCCTTAATGAAAAACTGTTTTTT CASSYSGALNEKLFF
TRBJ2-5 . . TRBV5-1 TGCGCCAGCAGCTTGGAAGTGGGACGCATCGGAGAGACCCAGTACTTC CASSLEVGRIGETQYF
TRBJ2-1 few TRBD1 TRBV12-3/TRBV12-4 TGTGCCAGCATTCCGGGACAGGCCTACAATGAGCAGTTCTTC CASIPGQAYNEQFF
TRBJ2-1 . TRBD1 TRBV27 TGTGCCAGCAGTTTATCCCTAAACAGGGGGAAGCAGTTCTTC CASSLSLNRGKQFF
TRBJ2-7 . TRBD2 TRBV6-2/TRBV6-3 TGTGCCAGCACGGGACTAGCGCGGGACGAGCAGTACTTC CASTGLARDEQYF
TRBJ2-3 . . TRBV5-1 TGCGCCAGCAGCTACTACCGGGACAACACAGATACGCAGTATTTT CASSYYRDNTDTQYF
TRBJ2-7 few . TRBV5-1 TGCGCCAGCAGCTTTGACAGTCCCTACGAGCAGTACTTC CASSFDSPYEQYF